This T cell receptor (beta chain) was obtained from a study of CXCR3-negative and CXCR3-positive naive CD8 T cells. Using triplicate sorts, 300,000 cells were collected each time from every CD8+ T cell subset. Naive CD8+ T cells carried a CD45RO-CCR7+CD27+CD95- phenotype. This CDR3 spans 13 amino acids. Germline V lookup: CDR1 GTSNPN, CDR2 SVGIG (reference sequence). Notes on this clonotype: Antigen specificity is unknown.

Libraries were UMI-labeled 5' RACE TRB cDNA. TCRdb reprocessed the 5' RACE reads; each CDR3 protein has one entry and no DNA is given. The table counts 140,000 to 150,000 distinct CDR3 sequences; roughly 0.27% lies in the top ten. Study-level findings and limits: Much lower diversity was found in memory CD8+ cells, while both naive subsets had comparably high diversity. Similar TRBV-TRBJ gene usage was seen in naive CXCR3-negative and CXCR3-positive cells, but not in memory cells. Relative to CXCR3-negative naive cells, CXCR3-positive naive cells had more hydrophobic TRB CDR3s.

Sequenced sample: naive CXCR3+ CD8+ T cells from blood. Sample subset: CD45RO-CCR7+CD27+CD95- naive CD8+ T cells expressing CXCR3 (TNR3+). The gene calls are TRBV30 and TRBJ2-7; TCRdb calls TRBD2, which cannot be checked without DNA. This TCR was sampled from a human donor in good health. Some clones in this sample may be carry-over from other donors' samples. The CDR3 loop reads CAYTGTSGYEQYF. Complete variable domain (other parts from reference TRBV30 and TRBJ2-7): SQTIHQWPATLVQPVGSPLSLECTVEGTSNPNLYWYRQAAGRGLQLLFYSVGIGQISSEVPQNLSASRPQDRQFILSSKKLLLSDSGFYLCAYTGTSGYEQYFGPGTRLTVT.